Sequencing of this T cell receptor (beta chain) was carried out in a study of shared clonotypes between healthy human individuals. Template for every sorted-subset replicate PCR totaled 200 to 250 ng DNA, 30,000 to 35,000 T cell genomes. Sequencing was performed with immunoSEQ multiplex PCR; in TCRdb, only in-frame clones are kept and a portion is missing. The profile shows about 2.5 million clones, about nine tenths of them singletons. V trimming: 4 bases; J trimming: 5 bases; junction bases outside the gene matches: 12. This CDR3 has 17 residues. Germline V gene lookup returns CDR1 SEHNR and CDR2 FQNEAQ (reference sequence).

Sequenced input: naive CD4+ T cells from PBMCs. Stated subset: CD45RA+ positively selected. The sequence was collected from a man aged 18 to 35 in good health. Some clones in this sample may be carry-over from other donors' samples. V usage is TRBV7-9 and J usage is TRBJ2-7; TRBD2 matches 12 bases. The CDR3 spells CASSSLRLAGAEDEQYF. CDR3 sequence (DNA): TGTGCCAGCAGCTCACTTCGACTAGCGGGAGCGGAAGACGAGCAGTACTTC. Using reference TRBV7-9 and TRBJ2-7 for the parts outside the CDR3, the full variable domain is DTGVSQNPRHKITKRGQNVTFRCDPISEHNRLYWYRQTLGQGPEFLTYFQNEAQLEKSRLLSDRFSAERPKGSFSTLEIQRTEQGDSAMYLCASSSLRLAGAEDEQYFGPGTRLTVT.